A single sample gave rise to the 14 T cell receptor beta chains below, sequenced in a study. Each CDR3 protein is one row after TCRdb ran MiXCR on the RT-PCR reads. This repertoire shows 650,000 to 800,000 distinct CDR3 sequences, 12% to 15% found once; its top ten account for roughly 3.9%. Source material: memory CD4+ T cells from blood. These receptors came from a female donor in good health, serving as a healthy control.

The chain joins TRBV2 to TRBJ2-3; D is unclear. Germline assignment: CDR1 SNHLY and CDR2 FYNNEI. This CDR3 is 16 amino acids long. With 0 bases removed from V and 1 base from J, the gap between germline ends came to 11 bases. CDR3 DNA: TGTGCCAGCAGTGAAGCTAGGGCTTCTCGCACAGATACGCAGTATTTT. Protein product: CASSEARASRTDTQYF.

The genes are TRBV11-3 and TRBJ2-7; the D is unclear. CDR3 length: 14 amino acids. The germline V gene has CDR1 SGHNT and CDR2 YENEEA. The V end was cut by 0 bases, the J end by 0 bases, with 6 bases between. The CDR3 loop reads CASSLDVSSYEQYF. The CDR3 DNA reads TGTGCCAGCAGCTTAGATGTCAGCTCCTACGAGCAGTACTTC.

CDR3 loop: CASSLGTGADYGYTF. The CDR3, as DNA: TGTGCCAGCAGTTTAGGGACAGGGGCGGACTATGGCTACACCTTC. The chain is built from TRBV12-3 or TRBV12-4 and TRBJ1-2; 9 nucleotides align to TRBD1. The CDR3 covers 15 residues. V was clipped by 1 base and J by 3 bases; unmatched bases: 3.

This chain links TRBV12-3 or TRBV12-4 with TRBJ1-2; D is undetermined. V lost 3 bases to trimming and J lost 6 bases, with 11 bases between them. CDR3 length: 13 residues. CDR3 in amino acids: CASSFREWNGYTF. The DNA of the CDR3 is TGTGCCAGCAGTTTTCGGGAGTGGAATGGCTACACCTTC.

The chain carries TRBV4-3 and TRBJ2-1; 8 positions match TRBD1. Per the germline V gene, CDR1 is LGHNA and CDR2 is YSLEER. J was trimmed by 6 bases and V by 3 bases; bases with no gene match: 10. CDR3 length: 16 residues. CDR3 bases: TGCGCCAGCAGCCAGAGAGGCAGGACAGGGTCCAATGAGCAGTTCTTC. Translating it yields CASSQRGRTGSNEQFF.

DNA of the CDR3: TGTGCCAGCAGTTTTGACAGGGAGGGGGAGACCCAGTACTTC. Amino acids: CASSFDREGETQYF. The chain uses TRBV11-2 and TRBJ2-5; D is possibly TRBD1 or TRBD2 (7 bases each). Germline V gene data show CDR1 as SGHAT and CDR2 as FQNNGV. This CDR3 is built from 14 residues. Trimming removed 6 bases at V and 5 bases at J, with 16 bases between.

V usage is TRBV5-1 and J usage is TRBJ2-1; 11 bases agree with TRBD2. Germline V gene lookup returns CDR1 SGHRS and CDR2 YFSETQ. The CDR3 is made up of 16 amino acids. V trimming: 0 bases; J trimming: 7 bases; junction bases outside the gene matches: 6. The CDR3 DNA reads TGCGCCAGCAGCTTGGTCTTAGCGGGAGGGCGTAATGAGCAGTTCTTC. Translated: CASSLVLAGGRNEQFF.

The chain recombines TRBV6-2 or TRBV6-3 with TRBJ2-2; D not certain. Trimming left V 7 bases short and J 6 bases short, with 21 bases between. The CDR3 spans 16 residues. Germline V gives CDR1 MNHEY, CDR2 SVGEGT. The CDR3 here is CASTNLPLSLAGELFF. CDR3 in DNA: TGTGCCAGCACCAACTTACCCCTTAGTTTGGCCGGGGAGCTGTTTTTT.

The CDR3 DNA reads TGTGCCAGCAGCTTACCCCACTGGGGGAACACCGGGGAGCTGTTTTTT. It codes for CASSLPHWGNTGELFF. This rearrangement joins TRBV7-8 to TRBJ2-2; no clear D. This CDR3 has 16 amino acids. CDR1 is SGHVS, CDR2 FQNEAQ, per germline. Trimming left V 2 bases short and J 1 base short, with 11 bases between.

This clonotype was counted at least ten times. This chain uses TRBV6-4 with TRBJ2-1, with 11 bases that match TRBD2. CDR3 size: 15 residues. The trim removed 6 bases at V and 6 bases at J, leaving 7 bases unmatched. From germline, CDR1 is MRHNA and CDR2 SNTAGT. CDR3 coding DNA: TGTGCCAGCAGGCCCCCCGGGACTAGCGGCAATGAGCAGTTCTTC. Translation gives CASRPPGTSGNEQFF.

The J gene is TRBJ1-6, the V gene TRBV5-1; D not resolved. Germline CDR1 is SGHRS and CDR2 is YFSETQ. V dropped 0 bases and J dropped 7 bases, with 11 bases sitting between them. This CDR3 is built from 15 residues. The CDR3 nucleotides are TGCGCCAGCAGCTTGGAGGGCATCACCAATTCACCCCTCCACTTT. Protein: CASSLEGITNSPLHF.

This clonotype was observed many times. V and J are TRBV6-5 and TRBJ2-7, with 10 bases identical to TRBD2. CDR3 length: 16 residues. Trimming removed 8 bases from V and 7 bases from J; junction bases left unmatched: 17. CDR1 is MNHEY and CDR2 is SVGAGI in the germline V gene. The CDR3 is CASLRSSGGPLGEQYF. The CDR3 DNA is TGTGCCAGCCTGAGAAGTAGCGGGGGGCCTCTTGGAGAGCAGTACTTC.

This clonotype has only a few counts. CDR3 sequence reads: CASSLDKYYGYTF. CDR3 DNA sequence: TGTGCCAGCAGCCTCGACAAGTACTATGGCTACACCTTC. The chain employs TRBV7-2 and TRBJ1-2; D remains unclear. Looked up from germline, CDR1 is SGHTA and CDR2 is FQGNSA. Between the trimmed V and J ends, which lost 5 bases and 3 bases, there was a span of 10 bases. The CDR3 spans 13 residues.

The sample holds a few counts of this clonotype. The CDR3, as DNA: TGTGCCAGCAGAGTAGCGGGAGGGGAGCAGTTCTTC. It is translated as CASRVAGGEQFF. The V and J genes are TRBV7-2 and TRBJ2-1, with 11 bases aligning to TRBD2. V lost 6 bases, J lost 10 bases, and 2 bases stayed unmatched. The germline CDR1 and CDR2 sequences are SGHTA and FQGNSA. The CDR3 has 12 residues. Supplemented by reference TRBV7-2 and TRBJ2-1, the full variable domain reads GAGVSQSPSNKVTEKGKDVELRCDPISGHTALYWYRQSLGQGLEFLIYFQGNSAPDKSGLPSDRFSAERTGGSVSTLTIQRTQQEDSAVYLCASRVAGGEQFFGPGTRLTVL.